This TCR beta chain was sequenced in a study of T cell changes during pregnancy in multiple sclerosis. V lost 4 bases to trimming and J lost 4 bases; unmatched junction nucleotides: 12. This CDR3 spans 16 amino acids. Germline CDR1 is PRHDT and CDR2 is FYEKMQ (reference sequence). Repertoires were generated with immunoSEQ multiplex PCR, while TCRdb's copy carries only in-frame clones and drops some. The sample lists about 60,000 clones, roughly nine tenths seen once, with roughly 0.2% in the top ten. The source of this sequence is a female donor with multiple sclerosis, enrolled in a pregnancy study. Specimen: CD4+ T cells from peripheral blood mononuclear cells, collected in the second trimester of pregnancy. The chain combines TRBV13 with TRBJ1-2; 7 bases are a match to TRBD1. Here the CDR3 reads CASSSGGTGMGYGYTF. In nucleotides, the CDR3 is TGTGCCAGCAGCTCAGGGGGAACAGGGATGGGCTATGGCTACACCTTC.